The TCR beta chain described here comes from a study of T cell responses to AZD1222 COVID-19 vaccine. Study results and caveats: Donors, mostly white British, included more females; clonal diversity was possibly underestimated.

From germline, CDR1 is LNHDA and CDR2 SQIVND (reference sequence). This CDR3 contains 13 residues. V gave up 1 base and J gave up 7 bases, with 7 bases separating them. The data were produced by immunoSEQ multiplex PCR, yet TCRdb's version contains in-frame clones alone and is incomplete. The sample holds roughly 200,000 clones, approximately 90% seen once. This clone was recorded once. Antigen: not known. V gene TRBV19 combines with J gene TRBJ1-4; D not resolved. The source is an adult who received the AZD1222 COVID-19 vaccine. Sequencing was performed on peripheral blood, taken 28 days after the second AZD1222 dose. This CDR3 is CASSIAYSEKLFF. CDR3 DNA: TGTGCCAGTAGTATAGCCTACAGTGAAAAACTGTTTTTT.